Below, 32 T cell receptor beta chains from the same sample are listed, as sequenced in a study of CD8+CD57+ T cells in acquired aplastic anemia. Genomic DNA was employed as the template in profiling TCR beta VDJ and CDR3. A single record per CDR3 protein comes from TCRdb applying MiXCR to the reads. The table records a few hundred thousand distinct CDR3 sequences, roughly 50% of them present only once. Input material: sorted CD4+, CD8+, or CD8+CD57+ T cells (not recorded which) from PBMCs. The receptor source for this set is a human donor with severe aplastic anemia or a healthy control (not recorded which).

Regarding this clonotype: Sequence at one end of the junction differs from germline and may be a read error. The chain recombines TRBV7-7 with TRBJ1-4, with D maybe TRBD1 (5 bases). This CDR3 is built from 15 residues. Germline CDR1 reads SSHAT; CDR2 reads FNYEAQ (reference sequence). CDR3 sequence reads: CASSRGPGQGEKLFF. CDR3 bases: TGTGCTAGCAGCAGAGGTCCCGGACAAGGGGAAAAACTGTTTTTT.

This clonotype showed up just a few times. This chain links TRBV7-3 with TRBJ2-7; no clear D. The V end was cut by 4 bases, the J end by 0 bases, with 13 bases between. There are 15 residues in the CDR3. Germline assignment: CDR1 SGHTA and CDR2 FQGTGA. The CDR3 loop reads CASSSQPGSSYEQYF. CDR3 sequence (DNA): TGTGCCAGCAGCTCCCAGCCGGGCAGCTCCTACGAGCAGTACTTC.

This chain uses TRBV29-1 with TRBJ2-2; D is unclear. CDR1 is SQVTM, CDR2 ANQGSEA, per germline. This CDR3 is 13 amino acids long. Trimming left V 8 bases short and J 5 bases short, with 15 bases between. CDR3 in DNA: TGCAGCAGCTTCGTCGTATCAACCGGGGAGCTGTTTTTT. Protein product: CSSFVVSTGELFF.

Worth noting for this clonotype: One junction end disagrees with the germline gene, perhaps due to a read error. The rearrangement joins TRBV7-7 to TRBJ1-6; D is possibly TRBD1 (6 bases). The CDR3 sequence is 13 residues long. Germline CDR1 reads SSHAT; CDR2 reads FNYEAQ (reference sequence). CDR3 in amino acids: CASSPDRGQSLHF. CDR3 bases: TGTGCTAGCAGTCCAGACCGGGGGCAATCCCTCCACTTT.

The gene calls are TRBV20-1 and TRBJ1-6, with TRBD1 matching over 8 bases. This CDR3 has 15 residues. The germline CDR1 and CDR2 sequences are DFQATT and SNEGSKA (reference sequence). Trimming at V came to 3 bases and at J to 9 bases, leaving 10 bases not matched to a gene. The CDR3 nucleotides are TGCAGTGCTAGCCGGGACAGGATTTCCTCTTCACCCCTCCACTTT. It encodes CSASRDRISSSPLHF.

This chain joins TRBV12-3 or TRBV12-4 and TRBJ1-6; D is unresolved. V shed 1 base and J shed 9 bases, with 10 bases lying between them. The length of the CDR3 is 14 residues. CDR3 residues: CASSLGINGSPLHF. CDR3 nucleotides: TGTGCCAGCAGTTTAGGCATTAATGGTTCACCCCTCCACTTT.

Points on this clonotype: Lacking the conserved final phenylalanine or tryptophan, this CDR3 likely reflects a read error. The DNA is omitted, as the CDR3 cannot be located on it reliably, and the CDR3 follows TCRdb's listing. V usage is TRBV7-9 and J usage is TRBJ2-5. Germline V gene data show CDR1 as SEHNR and CDR2 as FQNEAQ (reference sequence). The length of the CDR3 is 9 amino acids, counting both ends. CDR3 loop: CASSPDTGL.

This clonotype was seen at least ten times. V is TRBV20-1 and J is TRBJ1-1; D might be TRBD1 (5 bases). Germline V gives CDR1 DFQATT, CDR2 SNEGSKA (reference sequence). V lost 3 bases and J lost 1, with 9 bases in between. The CDR3 runs 13 residues. This CDR3 is CSARDNPNTEAFF. DNA for the CDR3: TGCAGTGCTAGGGACAACCCGAACACTGAAGCTTTCTTT.

This clonotype was observed many times. The rearrangement uses TRBV6-5 and TRBJ2-5, with D perhaps being TRBD1 or TRBD2 (5 bases each). Germline V gene lookup returns CDR1 MNHEY and CDR2 SVGAGI. There are 13 residues in the CDR3. The ends were cut back, 5 bases at V and 5 bases at J, with 12 bases in the middle. The CDR3 here is CASSRGRRETQYF. As DNA, the CDR3 is TGTGCCAGCAGTCGGGGACGGCGCGAGACCCAGTACTTC.

The CDR3 protein is CASQGRGNSPLHF. CDR3 coding DNA: TGTGCCAGTCAAGGGAGGGGGAATTCACCCCTCCACTTT. The chain links TRBV12-3 or TRBV12-4 to TRBJ1-6; TRBD1 might be the D (6 bases). The V end was cut by 9 bases, the J end by 7 bases, with 13 bases between. This CDR3 comprises 13 residues.

The CDR3: CATSEADRDAKELRYSNQPQHF. The DNA for the CDR3 is TGTGCCACCAGTGAAGCGGACCGAGACGCCAAGGAATTACGTTATAGCAATCAGCCCCAGCATTTT. V and J are TRBV24-1 and TRBJ1-5; no firm D call. Trimming left V 4 bases short and J 0 bases short, with 30 bases between. The germline CDR1 and CDR2 sequences are KGHDR and SFDVKD. The CDR3 runs 22 residues.

This clonotype was seen ten or more times. This chain connects TRBV15 to TRBJ2-5, with 11 bases aligning to TRBD1. The V gene's germline CDR1 is LNHNV and CDR2 YYDKDF (reference sequence). Trimming took 0 bases from V and 3 from J; bases not matched to a gene: 0. The CDR3 sequence is 15 residues long. CDR3 sequence (DNA): TGTGCCACCAGCAGAGAGGGACAGGGGGAAGAGACCCAGTACTTC. This codes for CATSREGQGEETQYF.

This clonotype was counted many times. This chain uses TRBV6-5 with TRBJ1-5; tentative D call: TRBD1 (6 bases). V lost 6 bases to trimming and J lost 3 bases, with 24 bases between them. The CDR3 sequence is 18 residues long. CDR1 and CDR2 from the germline V gene are MNHEY and SVGAGI. The CDR3 DNA follows: TGTGCCAGCAGACCCACCCTCGCACAGGGAACCCTCAATCAGCCCCAGCATTTT. Protein product: CASRPTLAQGTLNQPQHF.

The chain employs TRBV29-1 and TRBJ1-1, with D hard to call. Trimming took off 1 base at V and 5 bases at J, with 11 bases between the two ends. Germline V gene data show CDR1 as SQVTM and CDR2 as ANQGSEA. The CDR3 is 13 amino acids. CDR3 protein: CSVEGGKRTEAFF. In DNA form, the CDR3 reads TGCAGCGTTGAAGGTGGGAAACGGACTGAAGCTTTCTTT.

This chain joins TRBV15 and TRBJ2-7; tentatively, D is TRBD1 (5 bases). This CDR3 region has 15 residues. Germline V lookup: CDR1 LNHNV, CDR2 YYDKDF (reference sequence). Trimming shortened V by 0 bases and J by 2 bases, and 11 bases separated the two germline ends. For the CDR3, the DNA is TGTGCCACCAGCAGAGACCAGGGTTACACCTACGAGCAGTACTTC. Protein: CATSRDQGYTYEQYF. The whole variable domain, filled in from reference TRBV15 and TRBJ2-7, reads DAMVIQNPRYQVTQFGKPVTLSCSQTLNHNVMYWYQQKSSQAPKLLFHYYDKDFNNEADTPDNFQSRRPNTSFCFLDIRSPGLGDTAMYLCATSRDQGYTYEQYFGPGTRLTVT.

This clonotype occurred many times. The V gene is TRBV25-1, the J gene TRBJ1-6, with D possibly matching TRBD1 (5 bases). The CDR3 is 12 amino acids. CDR1 MGHDK and CDR2 SYGVNS come from the germline V gene. Trimming removed 10 bases at V and 7 bases at J, with 11 bases between. This chain's CDR3 is CATRAPNSPLHF. CDR3 nucleotides: TGTGCCACCAGGGCACCAAATTCACCCCTCCACTTT.

This clonotype was counted ten times or more. The chain carries TRBV6-1 and TRBJ2-6; unclear D gene. Germline loops: CDR1 MNHNS, CDR2 SASEGT. Trimming removed 6 bases at V and 4 bases at J, with 7 bases between. There are 13 residues in the CDR3. This chain's CDR3 is CASRGPGANVLTF. The CDR3 DNA sequence: TGTGCCAGCAGAGGCCCGGGGGCCAACGTCCTGACTTTC.

The rearrangement joins TRBV10-3 to TRBJ2-7, with TRBD2 matching 11 bases. The germline V gene has CDR1 ENHRY and CDR2 SYGVKD. Trimming cost V 4 bases and J 1 base; bases outside gene matches: 3. There are 15 residues in the CDR3. The CDR3 is CAISVGTSGSYEQYF. In DNA, the CDR3 is TGTGCCATCAGTGTAGGGACTAGCGGATCCTACGAGCAGTACTTC.

This rearrangement joins TRBV5-1 to TRBJ2-3; 9 bases agree with TRBD2. This CDR3 contains 16 residues. V shed 0 bases and J 5 bases; nucleotides not matched to a gene: 7. CDR1 and CDR2 (germline): SGHRS, YFSETQ. The CDR3: CASSLGTSGRGDTQYF. CDR3 nucleotides: TGCGCCAGCAGCTTGGGTACTAGCGGGCGAGGAGATACGCAGTATTTT.

CDR3 bases: TGTGCCATCAGTGATCCGACAGATAGCTATGGCTACACCTTC. It is translated as CAISDPTDSYGYTF. The V call is TRBV10-3, the J call TRBJ1-2; D is possibly TRBD1 (5 bases). The CDR3 is 14 residues long. The germline V and J ends were trimmed by 3 bases and 4 bases, with 12 bases remaining between them. The V gene's germline CDR1 is ENHRY and CDR2 SYGVKD.

About this clonotype: Since no conserved phenylalanine or tryptophan closes the CDR3, a read error is the likely cause. The rearrangement links TRBV12-5 to TRBJ1-1; D possibly corresponds to TRBD1 (5 bases). V lost 0 bases and J lost 4, with 9 bases in between. This CDR3 comprises 14 residues. Germline V gene sequence: CDR1 LGHNT, CDR2 FRNRAP. CDR3 loop: CASGLVLGPTEAFL. Here the CDR3 DNA reads TGTGCTAGTGGTTTGGTACTGGGGCCCACTGAAGCTTTCCTT.

The V and J genes are TRBV10-3 and TRBJ2-5, with D maybe TRBD2 (7 bases). Per germline, CDR1 ENHRY and CDR2 SYGVKD. V lost 8 bases and J 5 bases, leaving 15 bases between the germline ends. This CDR3 contains 13 residues. In DNA form, the CDR3 reads TGTGCCATCGGCGGGGGCACCGGGGAGACCCAGTACTTC. Translation gives CAIGGGTGETQYF.

This clonotype came up many times. V usage is TRBV20-1 and J usage is TRBJ2-1; 9 positions match TRBD2. The CDR3 contains 15 residues. The V segment lost 1 base and the J segment 6 bases; nucleotides outside the gene matches: 7. Germline-derived CDR1 and CDR2 are DFQATT and SNEGSKA (reference sequence). This chain's CDR3 is CSARGWLAGRNEQFF. In nucleotides, the CDR3 is TGCAGTGCTAGAGGATGGCTAGCGGGGCGCAATGAGCAGTTCTTC.

Details on this clonotype: The junction differs from germline at one of its ends, possibly a read error. The chain links TRBV12-3 or TRBV12-4 to TRBJ1-6, with D perhaps TRBD1 (5 bases). The CDR3 has 15 amino acids. CDR3 DNA sequence: TGTGCCAGCAGCTTAGGGCGGGGGACTAATTCACCCCTCCACTTC. Protein: CASSLGRGTNSPLHF.

This clonotype has only a few counts. The chain uses TRBV7-8 and TRBJ2-5; 8 bases agree with TRBD1. The length of the CDR3 is 15 residues. V was clipped by 6 bases and J by 4 bases; unmatched bases: 10. The germline V gene encodes CDR1 SGHVS and CDR2 FQNEAQ. Written as DNA, the CDR3 is TGTGCCAGCAGGCGTAAACAGGGGGAAGGAGAGACCCAGTACTTC. Translation: CASRRKQGEGETQYF. Supplemented by reference TRBV7-8 and TRBJ2-5, the full variable domain reads GAGVSQSPRYKVAKRGQDVALRCDPISGHVSLFWYQQALGQGPEFLTYFQNEAQLDKSGLPSDRFFAERPEGSVSTLKIQRTQQEDSAVYLCASRRKQGEGETQYFGPGTRLLVL.

This clonotype was recorded many times. The chain links TRBV20-1 to TRBJ2-7; 10 bases match TRBD2. This CDR3 is 16 amino acids long. With V trimmed by 0 bases and J by 6 bases, 11 bases remained unmatched. Looked up from germline, CDR1 is DFQATT and CDR2 is SNEGSKA (reference sequence). The CDR3 DNA reads TGCAGTGCTAGAGATCAAAGGAGCGGGGGGGCTACCGAGCAGTACTTC. The encoded protein is CSARDQRSGGATEQYF.

This clonotype was seen many times. The chain's CDR3 is CASSQEFRGWSGNTIYF. Written as DNA, the CDR3 is TGTGCCAGCAGCCAAGAGTTCCGGGGTTGGTCTGGAAACACCATATATTTT. The chain combines TRBV4-2 with TRBJ1-3; D not resolved. There are 17 residues in the CDR3. The germline V gene has CDR1 LGHNA and CDR2 YNFKEQ. The V end lost 0 bases, the J end lost 1 base, and 13 bases lay between the germline ends.

Points on this clonotype: One end of the junction fails to match germline, which may point to a read error. V and J are TRBV7-6 and TRBJ2-7; perhaps TRBD1 as D (5 bases). CDR1 is SGHVS, CDR2 FNYEAQ, per germline. CDR3 size: 17 residues. The CDR3 loop is CPGPDDSQPLSSYEQYF. CDR3 coding DNA: TGCCCGGGCCCAGATGACAGTCAACCCCTTAGCTCCTACGAGCAGTACTTC.

The chain has TRBV19 and TRBJ2-2; either TRBD1 or TRBD2 may fit D (5 bases each). The germline CDR1 and CDR2 sequences are LNHDA and SQIVND (reference sequence). The V end was cut by 9 bases, the J end by 0 bases, with 20 bases between. This CDR3 region has 17 residues. CDR3 sequence: CASSPRWGRANTGELFF. In nucleotides, the CDR3 is TGTGCCAGCAGCCCTCGTTGGGGGAGAGCGAACACCGGGGAGCTGTTTTTT.

The rearrangement joins TRBV3-2 to TRBJ1-2. TRBV3-2 is flagged as a pseudogene. The CDR3 extends over 13 amino acids. The DNA of the CDR3 is TGTGCCAGCAACGGAGGAGGGTTCTATGGCTACACCTTC. Amino acid sequence: CASNGGGFYGYTF.

The chain employs TRBV10-2 and TRBJ1-2; possible D gene TRBD1, 6 bases. Germline CDR1 is WSHSY and CDR2 is SAAADI. Trimming cost V 0 bases and J 8 bases, with 10 bases left between them. CDR3 length: 13 amino acids. CDR3 sequence: CASSESGGEGYTF. CDR3 bases: TGCGCCAGCAGTGAGTCCGGGGGCGAGGGCTACACCTTC.

This clonotype was observed many times. V and J are TRBV5-1 and TRBJ2-5, with D possibly matching TRBD1 (7 bases). V was cut by 0 bases and J by 1 base, with 13 bases left in between. Per the germline V gene, CDR1 is SGHRS and CDR2 is YFSETQ. CDR3 length: 16 amino acids. As DNA, the CDR3 is TGCGCCAGCAGCTTGGATAGCGGACAGGTCCAAGAGACCCAGTACTTC. As protein: CASSLDSGQVQETQYF.